The sequence of this T cell receptor beta chain was determined in a study of CD8+ T cells in alopecia areata. Findings of the study overall: In patients, TCRs were shared less clearly than in mice, and HLA may possibly be involved. Tissue-resident alphabeta T cells belonging to normal skin likewise get sequenced within scalp specimens.

This clone has only a few counts. Its antigen is not identified. PBMCs yielded sorted CD4+ and CD8+ T cells. RNA extraction and reverse transcription yielded cDNA as sequencing template. Method: immunoSEQ multiplex PCR; TCRdb's copy keeps in-frame clones and lacks some. The data show 90,000 to 130,000 clones, 59% seen once. CDR1 SQVTM and CDR2 ANQGSEA come from the germline V gene. CDR3 length equals 14 residues. Germline trimming cut 6 bases from V and 1 base from J; bases unmatched to any gene: 6. The chain combines TRBV29-1 with TRBJ1-1, with 9 bases matching TRBD1. This receptor was obtained from a human donor in good health. Sequenced: CD8+ T cells sorted from blood. The DNA for the CDR3 is TGCAGCGTCTCCGGGACAGGGACGAACACTGAAGCTTTCTTT. Amino acids: CSVSGTGTNTEAFF.